This is a list of T cell receptor beta chains from one sample in a study of monozygotic twins with cystic fibrosis. Method: immunoSEQ multiplex PCR; TCRdb's copy keeps in-frame clones and lacks some. In the table there are about 32,000 clones, more than 90% of which are singletons. Material for sequencing was blood. The source is a girl aged 2-10 years with cystic fibrosis. CDR3s include the opening cysteine and the closing phenylalanine or tryptophan.

j_call,v_call,cdr3_aa
TRBJ2-7,TRBV5-6,CASSLYGSGRSLSYEQYF
TRBJ2-7,TRBV10-3,CAISDGGGTYEQYF
TRBJ1-4,TRBV2,CASSGTREKLFF
TRBJ2-2,TRBV19,CASSSTGELFF
TRBJ2-5,TRBV7-9,CASSLHGGGPETQYF
TRBJ2-5,TRBV5-4,CASSPSRGQGASQYF
TRBJ2-7,TRBV7-8,CASSLDRAYEQYF
TRBJ1-5,TRBV27,CASRSYNQPQHF
TRBJ1-6,TRBV6-5,CASRGGPWISPLHF
TRBJ2-1,TRBV9,CASSVATGTSGTNEQFF
TRBJ1-4,TRBV7-9,CASSSEGRRGGSEKLFF
TRBJ2-7,TRBV15,CATSGGPSSYEQYF
TRBJ2-2,TRBV30,CAWSVVTNTGELFF
TRBJ2-7,TRBV4-2,CASSPNLGRGSEEQYF
TRBJ1-4,TRBV27,CASSLDRDEKLFF
TRBJ1-3,TRBV30,CALPDRSGNTIYF
TRBJ1-1,TRBV5-5,CASTGRGTGASTEAFF
TRBJ1-5,TRBV4-1,CASSQVKLERMYSNQPQHF
TRBJ1-2,TRBV7-2,CASSFASTNYGYTF
TRBJ2-2,TRBV5-4,CASSLWRDGGELFF
TRBJ2-5,TRBV7-9,CASSRGTGGAGETQYF
TRBJ2-1,TRBV5-1,CASSLVNPNEQFF
TRBJ1-1,TRBV4-3,CASSQGSPGAGSTEAFF
TRBJ2-7,TRBV11-1,CASSLDPVVYEQYF
TRBJ2-2,TRBV2,CASSDNLAGNGELFF
TRBJ2-2,TRBV28,CASSPTRPGELFF
TRBJ2-1,TRBV6-6,CASRSIDRVSNNEQFF
TRBJ2-7,TRBV5-4,CASSPPSSYEQYF
TRBJ1-2,TRBV2,CASSFDDRSGYTF
TRBJ1-2,TRBV29-1,CSVGGGGTPADNYGYTF
TRBJ2-2,TRBV25-1,CASSEWGDRGAGELFF
TRBJ2-3,TRBV30,CAWRIPRVPDTQYF
TRBJ1-5,TRBV19,CASSNLGLQGTSNQPQHF
TRBJ2-7,TRBV5-6,CASSSRGTGNYEQYF
TRBJ1-5,TRBV27,CASSFGTESQPQHF
TRBJ1-5,TRBV19,CASSIGQGRLLSNQPQHF
TRBJ2-3,TRBV6-5,CASSYSSGADTQYF
TRBJ1-2,TRBV2,CASRLQGINYGYTF
TRBJ2-5,TRBV27,CASRTGDGTQYF
TRBJ1-4,TRBV28,CASSPRRGEKLFF
TRBJ2-7,TRBV6-1,CASSEGRGYYEQYF
TRBJ2-7,TRBV19,CASSPTGSNYEQYF
TRBJ2-7,TRBV14,CASSGQNYYEQYF
TRBJ2-3,TRBV4-1,CASSLAAGGDTDTQYF
TRBJ1-1,TRBV6-5,CASSLQPDNTEAFF
TRBJ1-4,TRBV5-1,CASRTATNEKLFF
TRBJ2-5,TRBV29-1,CSVGLAAYQETQYF
TRBJ2-2,TRBV6-4,CASSDSRLDTGELFF
TRBJ1-2,TRBV15,CAVSRGVSFQDNGYTF
TRBJ1-1,TRBV4-1,CASSQEGEAEKAFF
TRBJ2-5,TRBV29-1,CSVDAAGAGQETQYF
TRBJ2-1,TRBV7-7,CASSLELAGGVGEQFF
TRBJ1-3,TRBV6-1,CASSEPSRAPGNTIYF
TRBJ2-7,TRBV14,CASSQVNGFEQYF
TRBJ2-7,TRBV7-9,CASSSIFGTGSLPDF
TRBJ1-2,TRBV11-2,CASSTRDRSGVGYTF
TRBJ1-2,TRBV9,CASSVGEGSYGYTF
TRBJ1-5,TRBV2,CASSSDVSNQPQHF